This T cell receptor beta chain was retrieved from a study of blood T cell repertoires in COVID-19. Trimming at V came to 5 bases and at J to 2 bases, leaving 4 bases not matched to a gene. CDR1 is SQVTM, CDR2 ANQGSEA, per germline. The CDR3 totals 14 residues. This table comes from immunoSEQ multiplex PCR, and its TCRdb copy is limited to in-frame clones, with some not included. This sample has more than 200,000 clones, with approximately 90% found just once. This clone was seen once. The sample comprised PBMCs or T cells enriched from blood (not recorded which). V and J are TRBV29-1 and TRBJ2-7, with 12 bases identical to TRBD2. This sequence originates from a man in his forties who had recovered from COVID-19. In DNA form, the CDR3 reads TGCAGCGTTCAAAGGACTAGCGGGACCTACGAGCAGTACTTC. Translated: CSVQRTSGTYEQYF.